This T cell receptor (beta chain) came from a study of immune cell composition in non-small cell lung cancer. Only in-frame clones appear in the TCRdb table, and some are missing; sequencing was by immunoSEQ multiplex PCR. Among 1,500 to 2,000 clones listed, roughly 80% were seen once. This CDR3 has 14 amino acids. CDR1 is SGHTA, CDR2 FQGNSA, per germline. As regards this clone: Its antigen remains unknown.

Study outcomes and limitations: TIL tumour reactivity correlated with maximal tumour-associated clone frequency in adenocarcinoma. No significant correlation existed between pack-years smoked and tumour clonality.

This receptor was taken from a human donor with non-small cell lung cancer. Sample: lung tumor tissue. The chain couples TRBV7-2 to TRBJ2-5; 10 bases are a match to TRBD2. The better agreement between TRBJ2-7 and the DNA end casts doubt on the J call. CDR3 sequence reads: CASSRTSGSYEQYF. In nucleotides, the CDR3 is TGTGCCAGCAGCAGGACTAGCGGTTCCTACGAGCAGTACTTC.